This TCR beta chain was identified in a study of breast tumors, draining lymph nodes, adjacent tissues (dated by TCRdb to about 2016). Describing the broader study: The study compared TCR beta repertoires across tumor, adjacent nontumor tissue and axillary lymph nodes from breast cancer patients. In human breast cancer, the study set out to assess how tumor, surrounding tissue and draining lymph node repertoires relate to one another and whether T cells might be exchanged between them. Overall study results and their limits: The conclusion that tumor T cells originate in lymph nodes was framed as consistent with a hypothesis rather than directly demonstrated. Tumor and nontumor tissue repertoires were significantly more similar in luminal-like than in basal-like breast cancer. Tumors showed preferential V and J gene usage, and their T-cell repertoire diversity fell below that of lymph nodes yet above that of nontumor tissue. A scenario in which most tumor T cells derive from the lymph node and then expand within tumor tissue was judged to be consistent with the data.

The lymph node samples were taken from the axillary draining lymph nodes of breast cancer patients. The run used an Illumina HiSeq 2000. Multiplex PCR amplification was used to build the TCR beta chain libraries. The amplified TCR beta chain products were analyzed by high-throughput sequencing. TCRdb passed the public sequencing reads through fastp at Q25 and MiXCR, retaining productive beta sequences. For every CDR3 protein sequence, its rows merge into one entry that carries the most common genes and DNA. This sample gives approximately 90,000 distinct CDR3 sequences in total; more than 25% of them show up just once. The leading ten clones occupy over 7.5% of the sample. The CDR1 and CDR2 encoded by the germline V gene are MDHEN and SYDVKM. The CDR3 goes from the cysteine to the phenylalanine over 13 residues. Solely the CDR3 DNA is kept, with 39 bases framed from the first base. V is pared back by 6 bases and J by 0 bases, with 9 bases lying between the germline termini.

In its sample, this clonotype was seen many times. Its antigen is unknown. No base quality values were provided; no much bigger clone lies one nucleotide off. Sequencing was carried out using axillary lymph node tissue. The clonotype comes from a female donor with breast cancer. Some clones in this sample may be carry-over from other donors' samples. The V and J genes are TRBV28 and TRBJ2-7; the best D guess is TRBD1, with 6 bases matching. The CDR3 sequence is CASRGHDSYEQYF. The DNA sequence reads TGTGCCAGCAGGGGACATGACTCCTACGAGCAGTACTTC.